This T cell receptor (beta chain) is drawn from a study of cytomegalovirus exposure and HLA in healthy donors. Looking at the study overall: Of roughly 360 genotyped donors, 81% grouped in the Caucasian-associated ancestry cluster. Whole-study results and caveats: A later analysis reportedly identified an Asian-associated ancestry cluster as carrying fewer N-insertions than the approximately 670-donor mean. Because they were indistinguishable, some V segments, including TRBV6-2 and TRBV6-3, were excluded. Immune exposure data for these donors was limited to CMV serostatus.

Germline CDR1 MNHEY, CDR2 SVGAGI. V was clipped by 7 bases and J by 5 bases, with 17 bases between them. CDR3 length equals 14 residues. With 60 Vbeta and 13 Jbeta primers, the PCR was carried out. Some clones are missing from TCRdb's copy, which holds only in-frame ones; the method was immunoSEQ multiplex PCR. Here the sample spans approximately 170,000 clones, over 70% being singletons. A note on this clone: Its antigen is unknown.

The chain joins TRBV6-5 to TRBJ2-5, with a weak D call TRBD1 (8 bases). The TCR was taken from a female donor in good health and CMV-seronegative. Sequenced input: PBMCs. The CDR3 is CASTLTGEGETQYF. The CDR3 coding sequence is TGTGCCAGCACCCTGACAGGGGAGGGCGAGACCCAGTACTTC.